A single sample gave rise to the 21 T cell receptor beta chains below, sequenced in a study of T-cell reconstitution after alpha-beta-depleted transplantation in children. Unique molecular identifiers were used in preparing the TCRbeta library. Each CDR3 protein is one row after TCRdb ran MiXCR on the PCR reads. Among around 87,000 distinct CDR3 sequences listed, roughly 8.8% were seen once. The sequenced sample was PBMCs from the stem cell graft donor, obtained from the stem cell graft. These receptors originate from a human donor who donated a stem cell graft to a child with congenital amegakaryocytic thrombocytopenia.

This clonotype has a count of ten or more. The V call is TRBV20-1, the J call TRBJ2-2, with D perhaps matching TRBD1 (6 bases). Trimming cost V 3 bases and J 4 bases, with 18 bases left between them. The CDR3 is made up of 16 amino acids. Germline V gives CDR1 DFQATT, CDR2 SNEGSKA (reference sequence). The CDR3 coding sequence is TGCAGTGCTAGGATAAGGGGGACCTCGATCACCGGGGAGCTGTTTTTT. Its protein product is CSARIRGTSITGELFF.

Concerning this clonotype: A much larger clone lies a single base off, so this may be a read error. CDR3 amino acids: CSAVWAAKGLNIQYF. CDR3 nucleotides: TGCAGTGCAGTCTGGGCAGCCAAAGGGTTGAACATTCAGTACTTC. The rearrangement links TRBV20-1 to TRBJ2-4; D remains ambiguous. With 6 bases removed from V and 7 bases from J, the gap between germline ends came to 22 bases. The CDR3 is 15 residues long. From germline, CDR1 is DFQATT and CDR2 SNEGSKA (reference sequence).

Notes on this clonotype: A junction boundary mismatches the germline segment, possibly from a read error. The gene calls are TRBV27 and TRBJ2-7; TRBD1 aligns across 7 bases. The CDR3 totals 16 residues. Germline assignment: CDR1 MNHEY and CDR2 SMNVEV (reference sequence). The CDR3 here is CASSLSPGAGGYEQYF. The CDR3 nucleotides are TGTGCCAGCAGTCTATCTCCCGGTGCAGGGGGCTACGAGCAGTACTTC.

The table lists this clonotype with many counts. The chain is built from TRBV29-1 and TRBJ2-7, with no clear D. The ends were cut back, 4 bases at V and 4 bases at J, with 23 bases in the middle. The CDR3 is 16 residues long. The germline CDR1 and CDR2 sequences are SQVTM and ANQGSEA. For the CDR3, the DNA is TGCAGCGTTGTACTATTTACGGACGGTAACCCTTACGAGCAGTACTTC. Translation gives CSVVLFTDGNPYEQYF.

In this sample, this clonotype turned up many times. The rearrangement links TRBV29-1 to TRBJ2-1, with a tentative D call TRBD2 (6 bases). Trimming pared 5 bases from V and 5 bases from J, leaving 13 bases between. The germline V gene has CDR1 SQVTM and CDR2 ANQGSEA. The CDR3 length is 13 residues. This CDR3 reads CSVLPGEDNEQFF. For the CDR3, the DNA is TGCAGCGTTCTCCCGGGAGAGGACAATGAGCAGTTCTTC.

Ten or more counts support this clonotype. The chain combines TRBV7-9 with TRBJ2-1; 8 bases fit TRBD1. The CDR3 spans 16 residues. The V gene end was trimmed by 3 bases and the J gene end by 5 bases; junction bases not matched to a gene: 9. Germline V gene sequence: CDR1 SEHNR, CDR2 FQNEAQ (reference sequence). The CDR3 nucleotides are TGTGCCAGCAGCTTGAAGAGTGGACAGGGAAACAATGAGCAGTTCTTC. Its translation is CASSLKSGQGNNEQFF.

This clonotype was counted many times. The V call is TRBV7-2, the J call TRBJ1-4; no firm D call. The germline gives CDR1 SGHTA, CDR2 FQGNSA. This CDR3 contains 13 residues. V dropped 4 bases and J dropped 6 bases, with 9 bases sitting between them. The CDR3 loop is CASSSGHHEKLFF. The CDR3 region has the DNA TGTGCCAGCAGCTCCGGCCATCATGAAAAACTGTTTTTT.

In its sample, this clonotype was seen many times. The chain uses TRBV7-2 and TRBJ2-2, with no clear D. Germline loops: CDR1 SGHTA, CDR2 FQGNSA. The CDR3 extends over 16 amino acids. Trimming pared 0 bases from V and 0 bases from J, leaving 8 bases between. In nucleotides, the CDR3 is TGTGCCAGCAGCTTAGCTCCAGCTTCGAACACCGGGGAGCTGTTTTTT. Its protein is CASSLAPASNTGELFF.

This clonotype was picked up many times. V gene TRBV15 combines with J gene TRBJ1-2, with 9 bases matching TRBD1. V shed 0 bases and J 5 bases; nucleotides not matched to a gene: 4. The CDR3 runs to 15 residues. Looked up from germline, CDR1 is LNHNV and CDR2 is YYDKDF (reference sequence). CDR3 sequence: CATSRDGQGLYGYTF. CDR3 nucleotides: TGTGCCACCAGCAGAGACGGACAGGGGTTATATGGCTACACCTTC.

This clonotype was counted ten times or more. This chain links TRBV7-6 with TRBJ1-6; the D is unclear. The length of the CDR3 is 15 residues. Germline CDR1 reads SGHVS; CDR2 reads FNYEAQ. V was pared by 5 bases and J by 9 bases, with 17 bases between. The CDR3 loop is CASSLSDGVGSPLHF. CDR3 sequence (DNA): TGTGCCAGCAGCCTTAGCGATGGGGTAGGTTCACCCCTCCACTTT. Full variable domain (outside the CDR3, taken from reference TRBV7-6 and TRBJ1-6): GAGVSQSPRYKVTKRGQDVALRCDPISGHVSLYWYRQALGQGPEFLTYFNYEAQQDKSGLPNDRFSAERPEGSISTLTIQRTEQRDSAMYRCASSLSDGVGSPLHFGNGTRLTVT.

Many counts were recorded for this clonotype. The chain combines TRBV27 with TRBJ2-7, with D uncertain. Germline V gene data show CDR1 as MNHEY and CDR2 as SMNVEV (reference sequence). V lost 5 bases to trimming and J lost 2 bases, with 10 bases between them. The CDR3 runs to 13 residues. CDR3 in amino acids: CASSGLKTYEQYF. CDR3 nucleotide sequence: TGTGCCAGCAGTGGTCTGAAGACCTACGAGCAGTACTTC.

This clonotype was counted many times. The V call is TRBV20-1, the J call TRBJ1-1, with a weak D call TRBD1 (5 bases). This CDR3 contains 14 residues. V lost 5 bases to trimming and J lost 3 bases, with 16 bases between them. Germline loops: CDR1 DFQATT, CDR2 SNEGSKA (reference sequence). CDR3 nucleotides: TGCAGTGCTCAGGAAAGGGGATTAGACACTGAAGCTTTCTTT. Encoded protein: CSAQERGLDTEAFF.

This clonotype was found a few times. The rearrangement links TRBV19 to TRBJ2-1; TRBD1 agrees at 9 bases. J lost 9 bases, V lost 4 bases, and 10 bases had no gene match. This CDR3 has 15 residues. CDR1 is LNHDA and CDR2 is SQIVND in the germline V gene (reference sequence). The DNA of the CDR3 is TGTGCCAGTAGTAATTACAGGGGGCGATTCGGTGAGCAGTTCTTC. Its protein product is CASSNYRGRFGEQFF.

This clonotype showed up many times. This sequence joins TRBV20-1 and TRBJ2-7, with 7 bases identical to TRBD1. The V gene end was trimmed by 6 bases and the J gene end by 6 bases; junction bases not matched to a gene: 5. CDR1 is DFQATT, CDR2 SNEGSKA, per germline (reference sequence). There are 11 residues in the CDR3. The CDR3 DNA is TGCAGTGCAAAGACAGGGTTCGAGCAGTACTTC. Amino acid sequence: CSAKTGFEQYF.

This clonotype is medium-sized in the sample. The rearrangement joins TRBV5-6 to TRBJ1-5, with 8 positions matching TRBD1. There are 15 residues in the CDR3. Germline V gene lookup returns CDR1 SGHDT and CDR2 YYEEEE. The trim removed 0 bases at V and 7 bases at J, leaving 6 bases unmatched. The CDR3 coding sequence is TGTGCCAGCAGCTTGGCCGGGACAGGCTACCAGCCCCAGCATTTT. Translation: CASSLAGTGYQPQHF. Using reference TRBV5-6 and TRBJ1-5 for the parts outside the CDR3, the full variable domain is DAGVTQSPTHLIKTRGQQVTLRCSPKSGHDTVSWYQQALGQGPQFIFQYYEEEERQRGNFPDRFSGHQFPNYSSELNVNALLLGDSALYLCASSLAGTGYQPQHFGDGTRLSIL.

At least ten counts were recorded for this clonotype. This chain links TRBV10-3 with TRBJ1-1; no definite D call. The germline gives CDR1 ENHRY, CDR2 SYGVKD. The CDR3 is 14 residues long. The ends were cut back, 0 bases at V and 4 bases at J, with 9 bases in the middle. CDR3 in amino acids: CAISESGRSTEAFF. The DNA of the CDR3 is TGTGCCATCAGTGAGTCAGGAAGATCCACTGAAGCTTTCTTT.

The CDR3 sequence is CASSSSDQGDTQYF. The DNA of the CDR3 is TGTGCCAGCAGTTCATCCGATCAGGGAGATACGCAGTATTTT. The V and J genes are TRBV28 and TRBJ2-3; D might be TRBD1 (5 bases). Germline assignment: CDR1 MDHEN and CDR2 SYDVKM. The CDR3 contains 14 residues. Trimming pared 4 bases from V and 5 bases from J, leaving 13 bases between.

There are many counts of this clonotype. The rearrangement uses TRBV25-1 and TRBJ1-5, with no clear D. This CDR3 has 14 residues. Trimming cost V 3 bases and J 0 bases, with 6 bases left between them. CDR1 is MGHDK, CDR2 SYGVNS, per germline. CDR3 in DNA: TGTGCCAGCAGTGAGGGTTATAGCAATCAGCCCCAGCATTTT. Its translation is CASSEGYSNQPQHF.

The chain joins TRBV4-2 to TRBJ1-4, with D maybe TRBD1 (6 bases). Between the trimmed V and J ends, which lost 0 bases and 7 bases, there was a span of 12 bases. Germline CDR1 LGHNA, CDR2 YNFKEQ. CDR3 length: 15 amino acids. CDR3 nucleotide sequence: TGTGCCAGCAGCCAAGATAGGGGGTTTACTGAAAAACTGTTTTTT. Its protein is CASSQDRGFTEKLFF.

Many counts were recorded for this clonotype. The chain is built from TRBV6-5 and TRBJ1-1; no reliable D call. This CDR3 has 13 amino acids. Trimming removed 8 bases at V and 1 base at J, with 11 bases between. Germline V lookup: CDR1 MNHEY, CDR2 SVGAGI. The CDR3 DNA reads TGTGCCAGCCAGTCGGGGAGGAACACTGAAGCTTTCTTT. Protein product: CASQSGRNTEAFF.

This clonotype has a count of ten or more. The chain uses TRBV20-1 and TRBJ1-5, with a weak D call TRBD1 (6 bases). Looked up from germline, CDR1 is DFQATT and CDR2 is SNEGSKA (reference sequence). The germline V and J ends were trimmed by 0 bases and 3 bases, with 18 bases remaining between them. This CDR3 is built from 17 residues. The CDR3 loop reads CSAREMGRGPFNQPQHF. CDR3 DNA: TGCAGTGCTAGAGAGATGGGCAGGGGTCCGTTCAATCAGCCCCAGCATTTT.